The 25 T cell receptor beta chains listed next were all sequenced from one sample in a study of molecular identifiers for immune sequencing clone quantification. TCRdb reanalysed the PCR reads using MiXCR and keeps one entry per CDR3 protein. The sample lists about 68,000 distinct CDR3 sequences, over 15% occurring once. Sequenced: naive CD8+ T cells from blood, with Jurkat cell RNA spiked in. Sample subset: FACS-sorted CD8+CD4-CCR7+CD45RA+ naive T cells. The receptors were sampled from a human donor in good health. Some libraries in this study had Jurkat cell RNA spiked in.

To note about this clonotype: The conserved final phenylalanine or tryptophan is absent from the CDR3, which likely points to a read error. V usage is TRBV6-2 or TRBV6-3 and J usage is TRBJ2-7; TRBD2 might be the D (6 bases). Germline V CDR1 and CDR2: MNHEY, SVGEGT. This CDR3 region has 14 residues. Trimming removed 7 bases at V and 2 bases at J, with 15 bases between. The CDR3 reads CASTLLSGTYEQYL. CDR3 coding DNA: TGTGCCAGCACCCTACTTAGCGGCACCTACGAGCAGTACCTC.

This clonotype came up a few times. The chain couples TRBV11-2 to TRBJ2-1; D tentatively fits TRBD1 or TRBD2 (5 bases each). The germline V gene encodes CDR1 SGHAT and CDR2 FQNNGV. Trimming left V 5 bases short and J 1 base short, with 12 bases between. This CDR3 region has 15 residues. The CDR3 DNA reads TGTGCCAGCAGCCCAGGGTCGGGGTCCTACAATGAGCAGTTCTTC. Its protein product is CASSPGSGSYNEQFF.

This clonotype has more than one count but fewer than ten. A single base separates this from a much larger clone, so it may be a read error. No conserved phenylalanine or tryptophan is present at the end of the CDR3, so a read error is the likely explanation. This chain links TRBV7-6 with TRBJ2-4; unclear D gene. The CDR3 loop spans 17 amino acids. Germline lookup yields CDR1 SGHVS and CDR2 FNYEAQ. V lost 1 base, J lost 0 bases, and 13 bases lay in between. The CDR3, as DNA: TGTGCCAGCAGCTTAGAGGTTGGCAGTCTAGCCAAAAACATTCAGTACCTC. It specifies CASSLEVGSLAKNIQYL.

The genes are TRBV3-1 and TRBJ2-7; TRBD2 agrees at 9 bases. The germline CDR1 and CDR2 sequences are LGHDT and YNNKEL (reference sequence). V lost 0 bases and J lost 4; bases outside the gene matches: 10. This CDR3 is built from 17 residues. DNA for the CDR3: TGTGCCAGCAGCCAAGAGATCCTGGCGGGAGGGAGTTACGAGCAGTACTTC. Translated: CASSQEILAGGSYEQYF.

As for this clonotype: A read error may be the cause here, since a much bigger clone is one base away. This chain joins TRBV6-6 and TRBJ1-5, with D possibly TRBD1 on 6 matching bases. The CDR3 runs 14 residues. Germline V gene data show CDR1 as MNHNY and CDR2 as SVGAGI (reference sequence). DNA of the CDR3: TGTGCCAGCAGTTACGAGGACAGCATTTGGCCCCAGCGTTTT. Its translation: CASSYEDSIWPQRF.

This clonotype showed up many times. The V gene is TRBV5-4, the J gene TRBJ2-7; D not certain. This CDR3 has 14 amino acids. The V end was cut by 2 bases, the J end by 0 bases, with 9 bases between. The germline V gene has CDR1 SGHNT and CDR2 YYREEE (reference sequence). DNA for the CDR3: TGTGCCAGCAGCTTTTTAGGATCCTCCTACGAGCAGTACTTC. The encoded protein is CASSFLGSSYEQYF.

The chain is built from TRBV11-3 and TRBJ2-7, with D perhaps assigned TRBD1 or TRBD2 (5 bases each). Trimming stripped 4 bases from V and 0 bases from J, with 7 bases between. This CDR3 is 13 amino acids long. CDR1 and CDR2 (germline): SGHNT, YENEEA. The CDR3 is CASSWGSSYEQYF. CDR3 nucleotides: TGTGCCAGCAGCTGGGGGAGCTCCTACGAGCAGTACTTC. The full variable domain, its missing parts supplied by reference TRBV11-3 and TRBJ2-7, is EAGVVQSPRYKIIEKKQPVAFWCNPISGHNTLYWYLQNLGQGPELLIRYENEEAVDDSQLPKDRFSAERLKGVDSTLKIQPAELGDSAVYLCASSWGSSYEQYFGPGTRLTVT.

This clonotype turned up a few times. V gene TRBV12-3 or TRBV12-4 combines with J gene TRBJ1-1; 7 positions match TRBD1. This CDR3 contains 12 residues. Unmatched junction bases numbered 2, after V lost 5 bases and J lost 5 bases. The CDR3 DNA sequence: TGTGCCAGCAGTGAGACAGGGACTGAAGCTTTCTTT. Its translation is CASSETGTEAFF.

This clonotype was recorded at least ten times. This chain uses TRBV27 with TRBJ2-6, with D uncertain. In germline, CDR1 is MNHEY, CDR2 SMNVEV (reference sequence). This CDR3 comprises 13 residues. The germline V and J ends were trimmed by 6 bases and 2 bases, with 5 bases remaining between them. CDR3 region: CASSPPGANVLTF. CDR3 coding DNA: TGTGCCAGCAGCCCTCCTGGGGCCAACGTCCTGACTTTC.

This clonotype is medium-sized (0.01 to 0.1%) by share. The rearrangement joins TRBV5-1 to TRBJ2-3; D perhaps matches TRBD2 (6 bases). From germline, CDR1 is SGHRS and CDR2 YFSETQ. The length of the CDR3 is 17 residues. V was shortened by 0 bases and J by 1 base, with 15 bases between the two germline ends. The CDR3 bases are TGCGCCAGCAGCTTGGATATCGGGGGAGTAGGCACAGATACGCAGTATTTT. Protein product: CASSLDIGGVGTDTQYF.

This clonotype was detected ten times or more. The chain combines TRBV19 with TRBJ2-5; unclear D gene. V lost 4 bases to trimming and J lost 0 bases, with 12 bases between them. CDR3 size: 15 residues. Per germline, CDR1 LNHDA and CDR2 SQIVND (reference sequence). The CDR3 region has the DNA TGTGCCAGTAGTACGGTTGGCGCTCACCAAGAGACCCAGTACTTC. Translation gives CASSTVGAHQETQYF.

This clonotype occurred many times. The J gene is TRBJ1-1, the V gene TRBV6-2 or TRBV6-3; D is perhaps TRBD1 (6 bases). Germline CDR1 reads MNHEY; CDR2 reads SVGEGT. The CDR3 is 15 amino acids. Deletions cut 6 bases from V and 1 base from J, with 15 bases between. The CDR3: CASSSSPGQNTEAFF. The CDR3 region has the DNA TGTGCCAGCAGCTCTAGCCCGGGACAGAACACTGAAGCTTTCTTT.

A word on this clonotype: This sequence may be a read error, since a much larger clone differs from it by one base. DNA of the CDR3: TGCAGTGCTAGAGCTATAGAGGGGGCCTACGAGCAGTACTTC. Protein sequence: CSARAIEGAYEQYF. V gene TRBV20-1 combines with J gene TRBJ2-7; TRBD1 might be the D (6 bases). The V gene's germline CDR1 is DFQATT and CDR2 SNEGSKA (reference sequence). Trimming pared 1 base from V and 2 bases from J, leaving 12 bases between. CDR3 length: 14 amino acids.

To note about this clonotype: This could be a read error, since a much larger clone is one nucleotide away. The CDR3 region is CASSLITNREQYF. The CDR3 nucleotides read TGTGCCAGCAGCTTAATAACCAATCGCGAGCAGTACTTC. The chain carries TRBV7-9 and TRBJ2-7; no definite D call. Germline V gene lookup returns CDR1 SEHNR and CDR2 FQNEAQ (reference sequence). The CDR3 runs to 13 residues. The ends were cut back, 2 bases at V and 6 bases at J, with 11 bases in the middle.

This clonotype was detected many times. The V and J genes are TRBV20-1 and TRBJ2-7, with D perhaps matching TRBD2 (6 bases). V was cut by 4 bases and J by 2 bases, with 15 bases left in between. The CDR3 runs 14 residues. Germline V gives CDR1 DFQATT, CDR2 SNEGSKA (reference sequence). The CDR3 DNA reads TGCAGTGCTATGGAGGGATACCCGACCTACGAGCAGTACTTC. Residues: CSAMEGYPTYEQYF.

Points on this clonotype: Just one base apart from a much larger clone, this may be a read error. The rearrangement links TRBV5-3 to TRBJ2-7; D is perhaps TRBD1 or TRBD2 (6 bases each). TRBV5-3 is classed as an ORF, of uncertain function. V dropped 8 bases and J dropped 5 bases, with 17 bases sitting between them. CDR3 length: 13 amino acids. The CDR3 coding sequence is TGTGCCAGCAGCCAACGTGGGGGGCACGAGCAGTACTTC. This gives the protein CASSQRGGHEQYF.

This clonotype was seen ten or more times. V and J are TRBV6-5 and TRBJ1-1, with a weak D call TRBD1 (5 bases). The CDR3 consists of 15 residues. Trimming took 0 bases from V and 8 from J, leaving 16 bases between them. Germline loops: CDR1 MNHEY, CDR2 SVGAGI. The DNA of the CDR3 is TGTGCCAGCAGTTACTCCATTGAGGGGAGTTGGGAAGCTTTCTTT. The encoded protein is CASSYSIEGSWEAFF.

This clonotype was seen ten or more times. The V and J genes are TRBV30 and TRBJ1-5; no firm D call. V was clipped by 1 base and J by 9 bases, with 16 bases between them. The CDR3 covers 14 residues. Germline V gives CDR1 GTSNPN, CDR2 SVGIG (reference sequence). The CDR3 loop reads CAWSGWEHFLPQHF. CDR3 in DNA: TGTGCCTGGAGTGGTTGGGAACATTTTCTGCCCCAGCATTTT.

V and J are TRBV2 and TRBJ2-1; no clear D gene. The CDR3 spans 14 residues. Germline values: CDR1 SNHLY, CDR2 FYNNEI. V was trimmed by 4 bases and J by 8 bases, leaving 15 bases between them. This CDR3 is CASSGDPELYEQFF. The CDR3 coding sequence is TGTGCCAGCAGTGGCGACCCAGAGCTCTATGAGCAGTTCTTC. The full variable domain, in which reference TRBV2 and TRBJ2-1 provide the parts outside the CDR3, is EPEVTQTPSHQVTQMGQEVILRCVPISNHLYFYWYRQILGQKVEFLVSFYNNEISEKSEIFDDQFSVERPDGSNFTLKIRSTKLEDSAMYFCASSGDPELYEQFFGPGTRLTVL.

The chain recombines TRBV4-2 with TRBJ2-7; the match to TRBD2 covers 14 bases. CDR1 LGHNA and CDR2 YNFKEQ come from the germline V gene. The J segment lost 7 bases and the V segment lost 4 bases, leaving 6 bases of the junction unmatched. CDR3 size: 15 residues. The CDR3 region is CASSRGLAGASEQYF. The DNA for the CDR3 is TGTGCCAGCAGCCGGGGACTAGCGGGAGCGTCTGAGCAGTACTTC.

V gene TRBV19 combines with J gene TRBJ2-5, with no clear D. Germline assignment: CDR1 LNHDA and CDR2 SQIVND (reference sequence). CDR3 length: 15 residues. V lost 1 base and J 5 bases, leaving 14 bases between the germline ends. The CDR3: CASSIGGAPTETQYF. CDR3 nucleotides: TGTGCCAGTAGTATAGGTGGCGCACCAACGGAGACCCAGTACTTC. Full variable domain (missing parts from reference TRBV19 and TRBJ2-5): DGGITQSPKYLFRKEGQNVTLSCEQNLNHDAMYWYRQDPGQGLRLIYYSQIVNDFQKGDIAEGYSVSREKKESFPLTVTSAQKNPTAFYLCASSIGGAPTETQYFGPGTRLLVL.

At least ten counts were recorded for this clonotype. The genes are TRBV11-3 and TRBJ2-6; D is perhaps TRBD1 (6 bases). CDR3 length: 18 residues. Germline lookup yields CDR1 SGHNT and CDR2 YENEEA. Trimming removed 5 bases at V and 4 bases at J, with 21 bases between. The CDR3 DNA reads TGTGCCAGCAGCCCGAGACAAATCACAGGGTCAGGGGCCAACGTCCTGACTTTC. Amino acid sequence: CASSPRQITGSGANVLTF. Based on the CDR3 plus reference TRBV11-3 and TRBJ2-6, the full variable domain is EAGVVQSPRYKIIEKKQPVAFWCNPISGHNTLYWYLQNLGQGPELLIRYENEEAVDDSQLPKDRFSAERLKGVDSTLKIQPAELGDSAVYLCASSPRQITGSGANVLTFGAGSRLTVL.

In nucleotides, the CDR3 is TGCGCCAGCAGCTTAGGGGACTTCCCCTACGAGCAGTACTTC. Protein: CASSLGDFPYEQYF. The chain links TRBV5-1 to TRBJ2-7, with D possibly matching TRBD2 (6 bases). CDR1 is SGHRS, CDR2 YFSETQ, per germline. The V end was cut by 2 bases, the J end by 2 bases, with 11 bases between. The CDR3 runs to 14 residues. Supplemented by reference TRBV5-1 and TRBJ2-7, the full variable domain reads KAGVTQTPRYLIKTRGQQVTLSCSPISGHRSVSWYQQTPGQGLQFLFEYFSETQRNKGNFPGRFSGRQFSNSRSEMNVSTLELGDSALYLCASSLGDFPYEQYFGPGTRLTVT.

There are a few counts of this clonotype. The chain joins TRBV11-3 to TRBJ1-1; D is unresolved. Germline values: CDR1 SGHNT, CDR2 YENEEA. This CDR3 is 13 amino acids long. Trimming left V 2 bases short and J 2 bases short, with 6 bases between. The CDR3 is CASSLMRNTEAFF. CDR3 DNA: TGTGCCAGCAGCTTAATGAGAAACACTGAAGCTTTCTTT.

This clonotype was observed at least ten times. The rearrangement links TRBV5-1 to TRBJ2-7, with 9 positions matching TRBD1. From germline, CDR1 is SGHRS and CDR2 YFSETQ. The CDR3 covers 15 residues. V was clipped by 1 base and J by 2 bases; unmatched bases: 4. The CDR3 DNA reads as TGCGCCAGCAGCTTGTGGACAGGGGATACCTACGAGCAGTACTTC. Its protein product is CASSLWTGDTYEQYF.